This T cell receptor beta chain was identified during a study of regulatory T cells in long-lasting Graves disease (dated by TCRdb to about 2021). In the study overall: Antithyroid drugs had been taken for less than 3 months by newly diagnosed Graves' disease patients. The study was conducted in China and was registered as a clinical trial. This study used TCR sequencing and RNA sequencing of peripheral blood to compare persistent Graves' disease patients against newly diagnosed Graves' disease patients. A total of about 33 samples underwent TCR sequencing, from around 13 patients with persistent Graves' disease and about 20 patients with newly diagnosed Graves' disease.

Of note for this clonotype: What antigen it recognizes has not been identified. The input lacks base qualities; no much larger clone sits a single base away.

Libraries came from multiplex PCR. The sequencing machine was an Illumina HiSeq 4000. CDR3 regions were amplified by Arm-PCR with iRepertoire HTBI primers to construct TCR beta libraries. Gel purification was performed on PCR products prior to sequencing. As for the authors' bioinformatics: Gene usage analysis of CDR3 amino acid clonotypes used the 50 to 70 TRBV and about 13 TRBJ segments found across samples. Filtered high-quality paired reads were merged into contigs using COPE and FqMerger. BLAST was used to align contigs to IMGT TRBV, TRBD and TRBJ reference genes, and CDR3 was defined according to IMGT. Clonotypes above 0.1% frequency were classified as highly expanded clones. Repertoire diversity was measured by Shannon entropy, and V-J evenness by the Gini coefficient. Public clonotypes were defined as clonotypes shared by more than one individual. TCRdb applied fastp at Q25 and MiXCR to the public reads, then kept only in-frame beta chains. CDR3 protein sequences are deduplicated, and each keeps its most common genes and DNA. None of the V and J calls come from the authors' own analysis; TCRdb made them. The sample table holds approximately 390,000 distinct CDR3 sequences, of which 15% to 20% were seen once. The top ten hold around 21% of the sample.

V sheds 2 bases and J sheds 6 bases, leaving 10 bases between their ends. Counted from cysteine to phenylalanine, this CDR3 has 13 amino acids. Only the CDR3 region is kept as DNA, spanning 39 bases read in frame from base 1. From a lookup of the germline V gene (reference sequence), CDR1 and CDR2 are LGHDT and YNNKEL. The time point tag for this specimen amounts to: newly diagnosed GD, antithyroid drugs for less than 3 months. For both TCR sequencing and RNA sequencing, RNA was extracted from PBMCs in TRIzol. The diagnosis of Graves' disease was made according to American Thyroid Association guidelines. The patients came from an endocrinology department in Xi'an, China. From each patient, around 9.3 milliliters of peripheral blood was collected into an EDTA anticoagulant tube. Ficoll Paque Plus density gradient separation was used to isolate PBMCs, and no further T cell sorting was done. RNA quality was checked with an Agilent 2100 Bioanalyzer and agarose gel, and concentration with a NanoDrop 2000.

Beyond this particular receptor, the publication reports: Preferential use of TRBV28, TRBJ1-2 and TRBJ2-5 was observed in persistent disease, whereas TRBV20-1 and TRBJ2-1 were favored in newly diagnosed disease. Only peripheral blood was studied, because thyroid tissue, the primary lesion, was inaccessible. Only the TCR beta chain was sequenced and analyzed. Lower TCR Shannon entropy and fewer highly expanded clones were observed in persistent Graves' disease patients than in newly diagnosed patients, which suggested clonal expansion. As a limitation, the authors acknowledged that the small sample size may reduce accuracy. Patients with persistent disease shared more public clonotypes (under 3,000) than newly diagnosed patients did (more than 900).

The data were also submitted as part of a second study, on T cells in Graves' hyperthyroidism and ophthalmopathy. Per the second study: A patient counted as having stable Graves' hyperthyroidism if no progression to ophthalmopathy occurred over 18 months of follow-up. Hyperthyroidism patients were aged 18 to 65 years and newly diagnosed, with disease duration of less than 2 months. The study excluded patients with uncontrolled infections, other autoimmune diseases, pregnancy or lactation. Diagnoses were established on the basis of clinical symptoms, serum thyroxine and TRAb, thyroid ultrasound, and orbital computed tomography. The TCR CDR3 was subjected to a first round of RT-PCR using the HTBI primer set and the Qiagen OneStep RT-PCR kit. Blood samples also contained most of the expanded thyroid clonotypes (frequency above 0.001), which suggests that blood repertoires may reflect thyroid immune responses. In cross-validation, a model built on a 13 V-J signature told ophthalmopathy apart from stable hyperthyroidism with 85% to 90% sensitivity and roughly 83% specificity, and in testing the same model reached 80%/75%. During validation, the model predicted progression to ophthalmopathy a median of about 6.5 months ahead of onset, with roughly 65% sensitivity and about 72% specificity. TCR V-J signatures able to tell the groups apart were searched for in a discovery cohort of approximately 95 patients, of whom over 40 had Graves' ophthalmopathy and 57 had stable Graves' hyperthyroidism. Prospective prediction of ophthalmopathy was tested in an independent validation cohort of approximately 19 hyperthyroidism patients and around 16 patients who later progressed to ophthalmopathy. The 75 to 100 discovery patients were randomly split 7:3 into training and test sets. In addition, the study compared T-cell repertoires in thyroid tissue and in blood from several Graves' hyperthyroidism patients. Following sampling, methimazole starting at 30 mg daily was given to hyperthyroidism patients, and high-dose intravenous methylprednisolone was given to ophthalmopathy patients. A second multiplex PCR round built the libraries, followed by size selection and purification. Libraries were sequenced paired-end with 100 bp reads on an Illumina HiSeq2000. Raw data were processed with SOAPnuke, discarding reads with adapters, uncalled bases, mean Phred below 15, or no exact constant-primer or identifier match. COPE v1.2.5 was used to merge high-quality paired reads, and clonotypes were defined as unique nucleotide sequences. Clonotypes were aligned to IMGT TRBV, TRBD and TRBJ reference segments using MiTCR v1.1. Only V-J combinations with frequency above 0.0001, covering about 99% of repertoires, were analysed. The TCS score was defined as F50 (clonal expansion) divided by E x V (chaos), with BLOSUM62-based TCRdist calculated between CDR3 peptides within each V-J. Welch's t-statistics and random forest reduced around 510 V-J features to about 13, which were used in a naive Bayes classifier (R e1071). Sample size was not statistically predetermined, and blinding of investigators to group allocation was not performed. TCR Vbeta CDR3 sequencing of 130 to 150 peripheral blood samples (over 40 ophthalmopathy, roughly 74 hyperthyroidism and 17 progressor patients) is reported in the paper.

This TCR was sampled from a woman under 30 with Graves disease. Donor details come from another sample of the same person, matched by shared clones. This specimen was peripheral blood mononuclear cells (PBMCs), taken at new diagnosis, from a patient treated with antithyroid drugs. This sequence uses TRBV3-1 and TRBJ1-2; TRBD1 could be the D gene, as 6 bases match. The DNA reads TGTGCCAGCAGCCAATCCCAGGGGAATGGCTACACCTTC. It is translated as CASSQSQGNGYTF. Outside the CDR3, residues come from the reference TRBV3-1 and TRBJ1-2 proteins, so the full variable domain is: DTAVSQTPKYLVTQMGNDKSIKCEQNLGHDTMYWYKQDSKKFLKIMFSYNNKELIINETVPNRFSPKSPDKAHLNLHINSLELGDSAVYFCASSQSQGNGYTFGSGTRLTVV.